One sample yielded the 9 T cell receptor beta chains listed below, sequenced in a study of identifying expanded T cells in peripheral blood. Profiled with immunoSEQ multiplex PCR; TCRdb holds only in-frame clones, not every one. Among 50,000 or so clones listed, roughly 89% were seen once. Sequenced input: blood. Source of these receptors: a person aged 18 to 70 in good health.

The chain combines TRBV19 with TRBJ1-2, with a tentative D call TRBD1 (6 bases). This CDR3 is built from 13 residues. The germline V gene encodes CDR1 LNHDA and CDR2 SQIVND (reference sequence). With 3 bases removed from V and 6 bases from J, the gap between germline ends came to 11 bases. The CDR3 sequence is CASSIGGAHGYTF. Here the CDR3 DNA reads TGTGCCAGTAGTATTGGGGGGGCCCATGGCTACACCTTC.

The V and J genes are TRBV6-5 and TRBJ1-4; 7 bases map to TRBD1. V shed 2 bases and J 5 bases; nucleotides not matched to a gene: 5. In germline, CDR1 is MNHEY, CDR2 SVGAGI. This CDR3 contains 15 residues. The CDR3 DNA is TGTGCCAGCAGTTACACGGACAGGCGAAATGAAAAACTGTTTTTT. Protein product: CASSYTDRRNEKLFF.

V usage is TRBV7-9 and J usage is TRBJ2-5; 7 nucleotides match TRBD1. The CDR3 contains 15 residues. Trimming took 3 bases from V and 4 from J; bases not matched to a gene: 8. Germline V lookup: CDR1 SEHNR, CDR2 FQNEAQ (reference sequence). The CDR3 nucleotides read TGTGCCAGCAGCTTTTCCCCGACAGGGTCAGAGACCCAGTACTTC. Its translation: CASSFSPTGSETQYF.

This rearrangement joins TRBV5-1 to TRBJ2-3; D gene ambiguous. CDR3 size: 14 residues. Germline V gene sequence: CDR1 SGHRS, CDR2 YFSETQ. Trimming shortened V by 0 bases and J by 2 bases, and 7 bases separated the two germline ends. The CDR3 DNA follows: TGCGCCAGCAGCTTGGGGAGTAACACAGATACGCAGTATTTT. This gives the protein CASSLGSNTDTQYF.

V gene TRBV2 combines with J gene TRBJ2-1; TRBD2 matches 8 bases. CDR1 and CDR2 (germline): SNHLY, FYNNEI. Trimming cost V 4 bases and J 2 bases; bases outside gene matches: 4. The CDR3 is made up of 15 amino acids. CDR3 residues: CASSVGGGPYNEQFF. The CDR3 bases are TGTGCCAGCAGTGTCGGCGGGGGGCCCTACAATGAGCAGTTCTTC.

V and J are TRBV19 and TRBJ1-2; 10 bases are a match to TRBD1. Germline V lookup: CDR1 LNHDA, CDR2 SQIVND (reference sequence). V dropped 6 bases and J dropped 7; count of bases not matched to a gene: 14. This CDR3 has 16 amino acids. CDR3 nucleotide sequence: TGTGCCAGTAGCTACGGACAGGGGGTTCAGGGAAGTGGCTACACCTTC. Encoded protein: CASSYGQGVQGSGYTF.

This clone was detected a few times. This CDR3 reads CASSESRARGRNSPLHF. CDR3 bases: TGCGCCAGCAGTGAGTCGCGGGCTCGGGGGAGGAATTCACCCCTCCACTTT. The rearrangement uses TRBV10-2 and TRBJ1-6, with D possibly matching TRBD1 (5 bases). V was cut by 0 bases and J by 7 bases, with 16 bases left in between. The CDR3 totals 17 residues. Germline loops: CDR1 WSHSY, CDR2 SAAADI.

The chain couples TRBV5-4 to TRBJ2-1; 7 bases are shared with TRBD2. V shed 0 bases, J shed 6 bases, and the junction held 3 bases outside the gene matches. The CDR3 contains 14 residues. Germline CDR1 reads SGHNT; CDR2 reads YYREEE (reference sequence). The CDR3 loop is CASSLGLAVNEQFF. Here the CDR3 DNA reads TGTGCCAGCAGCTTGGGGCTAGCGGTCAATGAGCAGTTCTTC.

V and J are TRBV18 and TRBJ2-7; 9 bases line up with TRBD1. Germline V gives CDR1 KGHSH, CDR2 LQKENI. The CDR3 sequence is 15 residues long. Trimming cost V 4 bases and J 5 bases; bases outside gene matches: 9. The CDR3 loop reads CASSRITGGENEQYF. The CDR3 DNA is TGTGCCAGCTCACGGATTACAGGGGGCGAGAACGAGCAGTACTTC.